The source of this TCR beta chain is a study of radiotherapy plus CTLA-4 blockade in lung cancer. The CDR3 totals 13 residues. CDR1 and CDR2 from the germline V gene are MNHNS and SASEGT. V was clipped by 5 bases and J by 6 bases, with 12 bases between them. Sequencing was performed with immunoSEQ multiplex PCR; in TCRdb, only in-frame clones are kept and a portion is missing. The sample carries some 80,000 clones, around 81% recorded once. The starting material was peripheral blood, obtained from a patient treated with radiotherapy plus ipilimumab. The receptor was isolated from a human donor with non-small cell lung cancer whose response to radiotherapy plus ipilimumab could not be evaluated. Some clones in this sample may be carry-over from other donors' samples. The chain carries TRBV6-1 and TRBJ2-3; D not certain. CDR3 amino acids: CASSTEDRDTQYF. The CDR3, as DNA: TGTGCCAGCAGTACCGAAGATCGGGATACGCAGTATTTT.